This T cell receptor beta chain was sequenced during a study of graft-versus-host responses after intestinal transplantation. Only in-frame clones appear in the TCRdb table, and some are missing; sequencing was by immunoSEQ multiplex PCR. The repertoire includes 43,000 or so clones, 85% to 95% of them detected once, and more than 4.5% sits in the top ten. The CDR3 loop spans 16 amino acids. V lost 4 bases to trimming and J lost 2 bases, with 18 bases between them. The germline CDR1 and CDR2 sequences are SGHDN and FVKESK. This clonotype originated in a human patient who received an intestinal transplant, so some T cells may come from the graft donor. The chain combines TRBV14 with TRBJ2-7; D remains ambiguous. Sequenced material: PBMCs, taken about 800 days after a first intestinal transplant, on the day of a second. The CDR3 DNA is TGTGCCAGCAGCCGCAGCAGGCTACCTAACGCCTACGAGCAGTACTTC. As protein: CASSRSRLPNAYEQYF.